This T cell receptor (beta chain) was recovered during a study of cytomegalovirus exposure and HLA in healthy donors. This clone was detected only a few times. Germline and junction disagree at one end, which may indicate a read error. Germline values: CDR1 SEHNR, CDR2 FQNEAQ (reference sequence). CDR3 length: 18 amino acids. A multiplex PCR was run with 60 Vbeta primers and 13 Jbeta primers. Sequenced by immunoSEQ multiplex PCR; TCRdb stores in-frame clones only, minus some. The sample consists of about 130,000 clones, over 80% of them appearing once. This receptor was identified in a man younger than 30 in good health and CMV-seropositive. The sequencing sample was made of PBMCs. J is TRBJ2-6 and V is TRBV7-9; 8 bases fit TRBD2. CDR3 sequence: CACRDLSSGRSGANVLTF. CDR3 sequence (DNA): TGTGCCTGCAGGGATTTGTCTAGCGGGCGTTCTGGGGCCAACGTCCTGACTTTC.